This T cell receptor (beta chain) was recovered during a study of early T cells in non-severe SARS-CoV-2 infection. This clonotype occurred many times. With 0 bases clipped from V and 3 bases from J, the junction kept 13 bases outside the gene matches. This CDR3 contains 17 residues. CDR1 SQVTM and CDR2 ANQGSEA come from the germline V gene. As part of library construction, unique molecular identifiers were attached to individual cDNA molecules. TCRdb analysed the 5' RACE reads with MiXCR anew, one entry per CDR3 protein. The sample lists 30,000 to 35,000 distinct CDR3 sequences; about 5% were seen once.

The sequenced sample consisted of whole blood. This clonotype was sampled from an adult who was a healthcare worker with PCR-confirmed SARS-CoV-2 infection or an uninfected control (not recorded which). The gene calls are TRBV29-1 and TRBJ2-7; 8 positions match TRBD2. The CDR3 DNA reads as TGCAGCGTTGAAGATCGGGGGAGCGGGGGCCTTAACTACGAGCAGTACTTC. This sequence encodes CSVEDRGSGGLNYEQYF.